This TCR beta chain was observed in a study of technical replicates of blood from several donors (dated 2017 in TCRdb). V was cut back by 3 bases and J by 5 bases, leaving a gap of 10 bases between them. The CDR3 covers 12 residues, taking in both the cysteine and the phenylalanine. Only CDR3 DNA is held: 36 bases, read in frame from base 1. CDR1 GTSNPN and CDR2 SVGIG are derived from the germline V gene (reference sequence). Preparation of the library involved the immunoSEQ multiplex PCR assay. Not all clones reach the TCRdb copy of this immuneACCESS table, which keeps in-frame sequences only. Checked studies attribute under half of the gap to unresolved V genes and leave the rest unexplained. This sample has tens of thousands of clones in its table, and under 98% of those were observed once. The ten largest clones capture about 0.26% of the sample. About this clone itself: No antigen is known for it. Per-base quality was not reported, and no clone a single base away is much larger than it.

What was sequenced was T cells isolated from PBMCs. The V and J segments used are TRBV30 and TRBJ2-5, with an unclear D gene assignment. This clonotype originated in a human donor in good health. This receptor has the CDR3 CAWSATWETQYF. The DNA is TGTGCCTGGAGCGCTACCTGGGAGACCCAGTACTTC.